These 18 T cell receptor beta chains originate from one sample sequenced in a study of post-analysis software for immune sequencing data. General study results and limits: Controls showed lower frequencies than patients for five TRBV segments, and TRBV5-6, TRBV5-1 and TRBV20-1 were among these.

These TCRs' antigens remain unknown. Prepared libraries of TCR beta cDNA carried unique molecular identifiers. One entry per CDR3 protein, called by TCRdb with MiXCR from the PCR reads. The sample lists roughly 410,000 distinct CDR3 sequences; around a third were seen once. Source material: blood. Receptor source: a girl aged 10-17 years with multiple sclerosis.

Only a few counts were recorded for this clonotype. The chain is built from TRBV3-1 and TRBJ1-6, with D maybe TRBD1 (5 bases). The CDR3 runs 13 residues. V lost 5 bases, J lost 9 bases, and 11 bases lay in between. Germline V gives CDR1 LGHDT, CDR2 YNNKEL (reference sequence). CDR3 sequence: CASSAGITSPLHF. The DNA of the CDR3 is TGTGCCAGCAGCGCAGGGATAACTTCACCCCTCCACTTT.

The chain joins TRBV6-5 to TRBJ2-1; D might be TRBD2 (5 bases). Trimming took 6 bases from V and 4 from J, leaving 13 bases between them. The germline V gene encodes CDR1 MNHEY and CDR2 SVGAGI. This CDR3 spans 14 amino acids. CDR3 in amino acids: CASSRTEDYNEQFF. CDR3 in DNA: TGTGCCAGCAGCCGGACGGAGGATTACAATGAGCAGTTCTTC.

This chain joins TRBV9 and TRBJ1-1; 7 bases are a match to TRBD1. The CDR3 consists of 14 residues. J was trimmed by 4 bases and V by 4 bases; bases with no gene match: 7. Germline lookup yields CDR1 SGDLS and CDR2 YYNGEE. The CDR3 DNA follows: TGTGCCAGCAGCCCGGAGGGGGCCGGCACTGAAGCTTTCTTT. Protein product: CASSPEGAGTEAFF.

V and J are TRBV6-6 and TRBJ2-3; D unresolved. Germline lookup yields CDR1 MNHNY and CDR2 SVGAGI (reference sequence). The V end lost 5 bases, the J end lost 3 bases, and 9 bases lay between the germline ends. There are 13 residues in the CDR3. The CDR3 loop reads CASSRQETDTQYF. The CDR3 nucleotides read TGTGCCAGCAGTAGGCAAGAGACAGATACGCAGTATTTT.

This sequence joins TRBV6-2 or TRBV6-3 and TRBJ2-5; D might be TRBD1 (5 bases). Germline V lookup: CDR1 MNHEY, CDR2 SVGEGT. Trimming stripped 5 bases from V and 1 base from J, with 14 bases between. This CDR3 region has 15 residues. The CDR3 coding sequence is TGTGCCAGCAGTCTCCTCGACAGACGCCAAGAGACCCAGTACTTC. Its protein product is CASSLLDRRQETQYF.

Of note for this clonotype: One end of the junction fails to match germline, which may point to a read error. This rearrangement joins TRBV7-9 to TRBJ2-1; D possibly corresponds to TRBD2 (6 bases). Germline V gene sequence: CDR1 SEHNR, CDR2 FQNEAQ (reference sequence). This CDR3 region has 13 residues. DNA for the CDR3: TGTGTCAGCAGCCTGGCAGGGAGGTATGAGCAGTTCTTC. This codes for CVSSLAGRYEQFF.

The rearrangement links TRBV9 to TRBJ1-2; D gene ambiguous. From germline, CDR1 is SGDLS and CDR2 YYNGEE. This CDR3 spans 13 amino acids. V was cut by 0 bases and J by 8 bases, with 11 bases left in between. The CDR3 protein is CASSVAAEGGYTF. The CDR3 nucleotides read TGTGCCAGCAGCGTAGCAGCCGAGGGCGGCTACACCTTC.

The sample holds many counts of this clonotype. The gene calls are TRBV4-2 and TRBJ2-5; weak D call: TRBD2 (5 bases). The germline V gene has CDR1 LGHNA and CDR2 YNFKEQ. CDR3 length equals 14 residues. Trimming pared 0 bases from V and 5 bases from J, leaving 10 bases between. This CDR3 is CASSQEASSETQYF. The CDR3 region has the DNA TGTGCCAGCAGCCAAGAGGCTAGCTCGGAGACCCAGTACTTC.

This clonotype has more than one count but fewer than ten. The rearrangement uses TRBV7-2 and TRBJ1-1; the D gene is possibly TRBD1 (6 bases). V lost 7 bases and J lost 4, with 16 bases in between. The CDR3 is 14 residues long. Germline CDR1 reads SGHTA; CDR2 reads FQGNSA. DNA of the CDR3: TGTGCCAGCACCCCAACAGGGCTTAGCACTGAAGCTTTCTTT. It codes for CASTPTGLSTEAFF.

A few counts support this clonotype. V and J are TRBV6-2 or TRBV6-3 and TRBJ1-2; D call uncertain. V lost 3 bases and J 2 bases, leaving 10 bases between the germline ends. Germline V gene lookup returns CDR1 MNHEY and CDR2 SVGEGT. The CDR3 length is 14 residues. The DNA for the CDR3 is TGTGCCAGCAGTTATCATGGCAGGAACTATGGCTACACCTTC. This encodes CASSYHGRNYGYTF.

This clonotype has just a few counts. The V and J genes are TRBV7-3 and TRBJ1-2; D gene ambiguous. V was trimmed by 3 bases and J by 13 bases, leaving 3 bases between them. The CDR3 runs 8 residues. Germline V CDR1 and CDR2: SGHTA, FQGTGA. Here the CDR3 DNA reads TGTGCCAGCAGCTTTCGCACCTTC. It is translated as CASSFRTF.

This clonotype was detected a few times. The chain recombines TRBV10-3 with TRBJ2-3; D is perhaps TRBD1 or TRBD2 (5 bases each). Trimming stripped 10 bases from V and 0 bases from J, with 23 bases between. This CDR3 is built from 17 residues. Germline loops: CDR1 ENHRY, CDR2 SYGVKD. The CDR3 region is CATALVWGTGSTDTQYF. The CDR3 DNA reads TGTGCCACCGCCCTGGTCTGGGGGACCGGCAGCACAGATACGCAGTATTTT.

This chain connects TRBV6-4 to TRBJ2-1; 7 bases line up with TRBD2. CDR1 and CDR2 (germline): MRHNA, SNTAGT. V shed 2 bases and J 4 bases; nucleotides not matched to a gene: 2. This CDR3 spans 14 amino acids. The CDR3 sequence is CASSDGGGYNEQFF. The CDR3 DNA reads TGTGCCAGCAGTGACGGGGGGGGGTACAATGAGCAGTTCTTC.

The V gene is TRBV25-1, the J gene TRBJ2-5; D is undetermined. CDR1 is MGHDK and CDR2 is SYGVNS in the germline V gene. The CDR3 extends over 10 amino acids. Trimming left V 7 bases short and J 5 bases short, with 5 bases between. CDR3: CASKDETQYF. CDR3 DNA sequence: TGTGCCAGCAAGGACGAGACCCAGTACTTC. The full variable domain, its missing parts supplied by reference TRBV25-1 and TRBJ2-5, is EADIYQTPRYLVIGTGKKITLECSQTMGHDKMYWYQQDPGMELHLIHYSYGVNSTEKGDLSSESTVSRIRTEHFPLTLESARPSHTSQYLCASKDETQYFGPGTRLLVL.

On this clonotype itself: Mismatch with germline at one junction end may stem from a read error. The chain is built from TRBV29-1 and TRBJ2-7, with D unclear. CDR1 SQVTM and CDR2 ANQGSEA come from the germline V gene. This CDR3 comprises 8 residues. The CDR3 DNA follows: TGCGCAACGAGTGGGGATCTCTTC. This codes for CATSGDLF.

The CDR3 coding sequence is TGTGCCAGCAGCTTAGCGCTCAGCGTTAACTATGGCTACACCTTC. Protein product: CASSLALSVNYGYTF. The chain links TRBV7-2 to TRBJ1-2; unclear D gene. Trimming took 0 bases from V and 1 from J, leaving 9 bases between them. Germline assignment: CDR1 SGHTA and CDR2 FQGNSA. The CDR3 is made up of 15 amino acids.

The CDR3 coding sequence is TGTGCCAGCAACCCTAGCGGGGGGAATGAGCAGTTCTTC. The encoded protein is CASNPSGGNEQFF. The V gene is TRBV6-1, the J gene TRBJ2-1, with TRBD2 matching over 11 bases. This CDR3 comprises 13 residues. Trimming took 7 bases from V and 7 from J; bases not matched to a gene: 3. Germline V gene sequence: CDR1 MNHNS, CDR2 SASEGT.

V gene TRBV9 combines with J gene TRBJ2-7; D not resolved. Germline V gene lookup returns CDR1 SGDLS and CDR2 YYNGEE. V gave up 3 bases and J gave up 5 bases, with 18 bases separating them. The CDR3 consists of 15 residues. The CDR3 is CASSAYGWNANEQYF. CDR3 DNA: TGTGCCAGCAGCGCCTATGGATGGAACGCCAACGAGCAGTACTTC.